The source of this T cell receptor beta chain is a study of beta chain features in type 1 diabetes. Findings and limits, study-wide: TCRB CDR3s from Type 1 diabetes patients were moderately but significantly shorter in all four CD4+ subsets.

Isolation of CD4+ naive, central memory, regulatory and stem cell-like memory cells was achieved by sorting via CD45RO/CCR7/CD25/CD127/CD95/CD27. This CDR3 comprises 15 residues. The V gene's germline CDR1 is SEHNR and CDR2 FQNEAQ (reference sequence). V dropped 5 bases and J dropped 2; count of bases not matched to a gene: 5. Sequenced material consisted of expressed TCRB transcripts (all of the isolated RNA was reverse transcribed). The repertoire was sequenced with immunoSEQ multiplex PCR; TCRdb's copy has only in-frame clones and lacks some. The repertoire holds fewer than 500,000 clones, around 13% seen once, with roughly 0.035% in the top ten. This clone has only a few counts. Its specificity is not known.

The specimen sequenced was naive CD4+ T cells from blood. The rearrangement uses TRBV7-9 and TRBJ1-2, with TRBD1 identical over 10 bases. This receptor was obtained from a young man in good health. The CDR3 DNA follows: TGTGCCAGCAGCCGAGCGGGACAGGGGAACTATGGCTACACCTTC. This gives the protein CASSRAGQGNYGYTF.